Presented here are 13 T cell receptor beta chains from one specimen sequenced in a study of cytomegalovirus exposure and HLA in healthy donors. PCR involved 60 Vbeta and 13 Jbeta primers. Here immunoSEQ multiplex PCR was the method, and the copy in TCRdb shows in-frame clones only, minus some. The sample shows a few hundred thousand clones, about four fifths of them seen only once. Material: PBMCs. The receptors come from a girl aged 2-10 years in good health and CMV-seronegative.

This chain connects TRBV4-2 to TRBJ2-3; tentative D call: TRBD2 (7 bases). V lost 6 bases and J lost 2, with 21 bases in between. The CDR3 covers 17 residues. The germline gives CDR1 LGHNA, CDR2 YNFKEQ. The DNA for the CDR3 is TGTGCCAGCAGACAATTCGGGGGGCCCGGTTACACAGATACGCAGTATTTT. This encodes CASRQFGGPGYTDTQYF.

The chain recombines TRBV28 with TRBJ2-2; D gene uncertain. Germline CDR1 and CDR2: MDHEN and SYDVKM. CDR3 length equals 15 residues. Trimming removed 2 bases at V and 1 base at J, with 8 bases between. CDR3 sequence reads: CASSLPIVNTGELFF. CDR3 DNA: TGTGCCAGCAGTTTACCGATAGTGAACACCGGGGAGCTGTTTTTT.

This clone was seen only a few times. This rearrangement joins TRBV5-1 to TRBJ2-7; TRBD1 might be the D (6 bases). CDR3 length: 14 amino acids. Germline V gene sequence: CDR1 SGHRS, CDR2 YFSETQ. The V end lost 2 bases, the J end lost 6 bases, and 15 bases lay between the germline ends. The CDR3 DNA follows: TGCGCCAGCAGCTTAAACAGGGCGGGTGGCGAGCAGTACTTC. This codes for CASSLNRAGGEQYF.

The chain recombines TRBV5-1 with TRBJ2-1; 9 bases are shared with TRBD1. Germline values: CDR1 SGHRS, CDR2 YFSETQ. This CDR3 contains 15 residues. V was clipped by 5 bases and J by 3 bases; unmatched bases: 6. The CDR3 spells CASSPGTGFYNEQFF. CDR3 DNA: TGCGCCAGCAGTCCCGGGACAGGGTTCTACAATGAGCAGTTCTTC.

This rearrangement joins TRBV18 to TRBJ2-3; D possibly corresponds to TRBD1 (5 bases). V gave up 2 bases and J gave up 2 bases, with 17 bases separating them. The CDR3 runs to 17 residues. The germline CDR1 and CDR2 sequences are KGHSH and LQKENI. The DNA for the CDR3 is TGTGCCAGCTCACCAAATTTGGGGCAAATCTCCACAGATACGCAGTATTTT. Protein: CASSPNLGQISTDTQYF.

The chain recombines TRBV5-6 with TRBJ2-1; 7 bases are shared with TRBD1. This CDR3 contains 15 residues. Germline CDR1 is SGHDT and CDR2 is YYEEEE. J was trimmed by 4 bases and V by 4 bases; bases with no gene match: 8. The CDR3 DNA reads TGTGCCAGCAGCCTTCCGGGACAGCATTACAATGAGCAGTTCTTC. Translated, it gives CASSLPGQHYNEQFF.

V usage is TRBV27 and J usage is TRBJ2-7, with TRBD2 matching over 13 bases. J lost 4 bases, V lost 6 bases, and 3 bases had no gene match. This CDR3 region has 14 residues. In germline, CDR1 is MNHEY, CDR2 SMNVEV (reference sequence). DNA for the CDR3: TGTGCCAGCAGGGGGACTAGCGGGACATACGAGCAGTACTTC. Translating it yields CASRGTSGTYEQYF.

This rearrangement joins TRBV28 to TRBJ1-2; D is unclear. Germline V gene sequence: CDR1 MDHEN, CDR2 SYDVKM. V was shortened by 3 bases and J by 8 bases, with 7 bases between the two germline ends. The CDR3 is 11 residues long. The CDR3 nucleotides are TGTGCCAGCAGTTTGACCAGGGGCTACACCTTC. Translating gives CASSLTRGYTF.

J is TRBJ1-2 and V is TRBV7-2; TRBD1 matches 10 bases. Trimming removed 1 base from V and 4 bases from J; junction bases left unmatched: 6. Germline loops: CDR1 SGHTA, CDR2 FQGNSA. This CDR3 is built from 16 residues. The CDR3 sequence: CASSLEGQGRGYGYTF. Here the CDR3 DNA reads TGTGCCAGCAGCTTAGAGGGACAGGGGAGGGGCTATGGCTACACCTTC.

The genes are TRBV6-5 and TRBJ1-3; 8 bases match TRBD1. Germline V gives CDR1 MNHEY, CDR2 SVGAGI. The CDR3 length is 14 residues. With 6 bases clipped from V and 14 bases from J, the junction kept 15 bases outside the gene matches. CDR3 nucleotide sequence: TGTGCCAGCAGCCAGGGGGACAGGAGGAACCGGCTATATTTT. It yields the protein CASSQGDRRNRLYF.

The chain has TRBV2 and TRBJ2-2, with 11 bases identical to TRBD2. CDR1 and CDR2 (germline): SNHLY, FYNNEI. V dropped 6 bases and J dropped 3; count of bases not matched to a gene: 6. The CDR3 sequence is 16 residues long. The CDR3, as DNA: TGTGCCAGCAGCCCTACTAGCGGGGGATACACCGGGGAGCTGTTTTTT. Its translation is CASSPTSGGYTGELFF.

This chain joins TRBV6-5 and TRBJ1-2; D gene uncertain. The length of the CDR3 is 15 residues. CDR1 and CDR2 (germline): MNHEY, SVGAGI. The V and J ends lost 7 bases and 4 bases respectively, with 19 bases between them. This CDR3 is CASTSFQAATYGYTF. CDR3 DNA sequence: TGTGCCAGCACCTCTTTTCAGGCAGCCACCTATGGCTACACCTTC.

The chain links TRBV13 to TRBJ2-7, with a possible D match to TRBD1 (6 bases). Germline V gene sequence: CDR1 PRHDT, CDR2 FYEKMQ (reference sequence). The germline V and J ends were trimmed by 3 bases and 6 bases, with 12 bases remaining between them. This CDR3 is built from 13 residues. The CDR3 coding sequence is TGTGCCAGCAGCTTCTACCGGGACACCGAGCAGTACTTC. Amino acids: CASSFYRDTEQYF.